Following are 18 T cell receptor beta chains from one sample sequenced in a study of blood T cell repertoires in COVID-19 (dated by TCRdb to 2020 to 2021). The library relied on the immunoSEQ multiplex PCR assay. Here the immuneACCESS table is served through TCRdb, limited to in-frame sequences with V and J called. Missing clones are a known gap in these copies; in checked studies unresolved V genes cover under half, and the rest lacks a known reason. Within this sample are about 320,000 clones, with 80% to 90% of them counted one time only. The leading ten clones occupy about 8.9% of the sample. The material sequenced was PBMCs or T cells enriched from blood (not recorded which). The source of these receptors is a woman aged 18-29 years who had recovered from COVID-19.

The chain recombines TRBV18 with TRBJ2-7; D is unclear. Germline V lookup: CDR1 KGHSH, CDR2 LQKENI. The CDR3 contains 15 residues. Deletions cut 4 bases from V and 0 bases from J, with 13 bases between. CDR3 protein: CASSRRVQGSYEQYF. CDR3 in DNA: TGTGCCAGCTCACGCCGGGTCCAAGGCTCCTACGAGCAGTACTTC. Variable domain in full (rest from reference TRBV18 and TRBJ2-7): NAGVMQNPRHLVRRRGQEARLRCSPMKGHSHVYWYRQLPEEGLKFMVYLQKENIIDESGMPKERFSAEFPKEGPSILRIQQVVRGDSAAYFCASSRRVQGSYEQYFGPGTRLTVT.

This clone was seen a handful of times. The V call is TRBV2, the J call TRBJ1-5; D unresolved. Trimming left V 6 bases short and J 3 bases short, with 12 bases between. The CDR3 extends over 14 amino acids. CDR1 SNHLY and CDR2 FYNNEI come from the germline V gene. CDR3 DNA: TGTGCCAGCAGCGACGCAGGCCCCAATCAGCCCCAGCATTTT. As protein: CASSDAGPNQPQHF.

The CDR3 nucleotides read TGTGCCAGCAGCCCCCGGACAGGGGTAGGGAGCTATGGCTACACCTTC. Its translation is CASSPRTGVGSYGYTF. The V call is TRBV7-9, the J call TRBJ1-2; 9 nucleotides match TRBD1. This CDR3 is built from 16 residues. In germline, CDR1 is SEHNR, CDR2 FQNEAQ (reference sequence). J was trimmed by 4 bases and V by 5 bases; bases with no gene match: 11.

V usage is TRBV2 and J usage is TRBJ2-1, with TRBD1 matching over 7 bases. Trimming at V came to 5 bases and at J to 9 bases, leaving 10 bases not matched to a gene. The CDR3 is made up of 14 amino acids. Germline CDR1 SNHLY, CDR2 FYNNEI. CDR3 sequence (DNA): TGTGCCAGCAGTACTGACAGGGCAGTCGGTGAGCAGTTCTTC. It codes for CASSTDRAVGEQFF.

The chain employs TRBV6-5 and TRBJ2-5; TRBD2 aligns across 8 bases. Losses at the gene ends were 10 bases for V and 2 bases for J; bases not matched to a gene: 3. The length of the CDR3 is 12 residues. Per germline, CDR1 MNHEY and CDR2 SVGAGI. The CDR3 protein is CATIAGQETQYF. The CDR3 bases are TGTGCCACCATAGCGGGACAAGAGACCCAGTACTTC.

The chain has TRBV6-5 and TRBJ1-2; TRBD1 might be the D (6 bases). With 5 bases removed from V and 7 bases from J, the gap between germline ends came to 17 bases. CDR1 and CDR2 (germline): MNHEY, SVGAGI. This CDR3 contains 14 residues. The CDR3 DNA follows: TGTGCCAGCAGTCTCAACAGGGCAAAGTCTGGCTACACCTTC. Protein sequence: CASSLNRAKSGYTF.

The J gene is TRBJ2-7, the V gene TRBV7-2; the D is unclear. The V end lost 0 bases, the J end lost 1 base, and 7 bases lay between the germline ends. Germline values: CDR1 SGHTA, CDR2 FQGNSA. CDR3 length: 14 amino acids. Here the CDR3 DNA reads TGTGCCAGCAGCTTAGCGGTAGCTTCCTACGAGCAGTACTTC. Translation: CASSLAVASYEQYF.

The chain has TRBV5-1 and TRBJ2-1; a possible D gene is TRBD2 (5 bases). The V gene lost 2 bases and the J gene lost 0 bases, with 12 bases spanning the gap. In germline, CDR1 is SGHRS, CDR2 YFSETQ. CDR3 size: 16 residues. The CDR3, as DNA: TGCGCCAGCAGCTTAGGCCCGGGGAGCTCCTACAATGAGCAGTTCTTC. Translation: CASSLGPGSSYNEQFF.

The chain recombines TRBV5-1 with TRBJ1-4; D remains unclear. Per the germline V gene, CDR1 is SGHRS and CDR2 is YFSETQ. This CDR3 contains 14 residues. Trimming cost V 3 bases and J 0 bases, with 6 bases left between them. As DNA, the CDR3 is TGCGCCAGCAGCTCCCAGGCAACTAATGAAAAACTGTTTTTT. Its translation: CASSSQATNEKLFF.

The gene calls are TRBV7-3 and TRBJ2-3; 12 bases agree with TRBD2. Germline trimming cut 5 bases from V and 4 bases from J; bases unmatched to any gene: 10. This CDR3 has 17 amino acids. Germline CDR1 and CDR2: SGHTA and FQGTGA. In nucleotides, the CDR3 is TGTGCCAGCAGCACCTCTAGCGGGAGGGCCTTGGCAGATACGCAGTATTTT. It is translated as CASSTSSGRALADTQYF.

In the case of this clone: The same CDR3 arises from other DNA sequences in this sample as well. The genes are TRBV6-6 and TRBJ2-7; TRBD1 aligns across 7 bases. The CDR3 loop spans 12 amino acids. V lost 0 bases to trimming and J lost 7 bases; unmatched junction nucleotides: 0. Per the germline V gene, CDR1 is MNHNY and CDR2 is SVGAGI (reference sequence). In DNA form, the CDR3 reads TGTGCCAGCAGTTACTCCAGGGGGGAGCAGTACTTC. It translates to CASSYSRGEQYF.

This chain connects TRBV5-1 to TRBJ1-1; a possible D gene is TRBD1 (6 bases). Between the trimmed V and J ends, which lost 3 bases and 4 bases, there was a span of 19 bases. Germline V lookup: CDR1 SGHRS, CDR2 YFSETQ. This CDR3 comprises 16 residues. The CDR3 spells CASSSVPRQVLTEAFF. The CDR3 DNA sequence: TGCGCCAGCAGCTCGGTCCCCAGACAGGTCCTCACTGAAGCTTTCTTT.

The V and J genes are TRBV19 and TRBJ1-1, with a tentative D call TRBD1 (6 bases). Deletions cut 5 bases from V and 6 bases from J, with 16 bases between. This CDR3 comprises 14 residues. Germline CDR1 LNHDA, CDR2 SQIVND (reference sequence). The CDR3 DNA sequence: TGTGCCAGTAGTCAACAGGGAAGAGGTGCTGAAGCTTTCTTT. Its translation is CASSQQGRGAEAFF.

The rearrangement joins TRBV30 to TRBJ1-5; 7 nucleotides line up with TRBD1. Germline CDR1 GTSNPN, CDR2 SVGIG (reference sequence). This CDR3 contains 15 residues. V lost 3 bases and J lost 6; bases outside the gene matches: 11. The CDR3 DNA is TGTGCCTGGAGAGGCTCAACAGGGGTTGGTCAGCCCCAGCATTTT. Translation gives CAWRGSTGVGQPQHF.

J is TRBJ2-7 and V is TRBV9; D is undetermined. Germline V gives CDR1 SGDLS, CDR2 YYNGEE. This CDR3 is built from 14 residues. V was pared by 0 bases and J by 1 base, with 8 bases between. CDR3 in amino acids: CASSVEAGSYEQYF. CDR3 in DNA: TGTGCCAGCAGCGTAGAGGCAGGATCCTACGAGCAGTACTTC. The variable domain in full, completed from reference TRBV9 and TRBJ2-7, reads DSGVTQTPKHLITATGQRVTLRCSPRSGDLSVYWYQQSLDQGLQFLIQYYNGEERAKGNILERFSAQQFPDLHSELNLSSLELGDSALYFCASSVEAGSYEQYFGPGTRLTVT.

The rearrangement links TRBV6-5 to TRBJ2-3; a possible D gene is TRBD1 (5 bases). The germline V gene encodes CDR1 MNHEY and CDR2 SVGAGI. The CDR3 is 14 amino acids. The V gene lost 5 bases and the J gene lost 1 base, with 10 bases spanning the gap. The CDR3 bases are TGTGCCAGCAGTCCAGGGCCGGGCACAGATACGCAGTATTTT. Its protein is CASSPGPGTDTQYF.

The V gene is TRBV27, the J gene TRBJ2-2, with a tentative D call TRBD2 (6 bases). The germline V gene encodes CDR1 MNHEY and CDR2 SMNVEV (reference sequence). The CDR3 totals 16 residues. V was shortened by 3 bases and J by 1 base, with 12 bases between the two germline ends. The CDR3 region is CASSFSWGENTGELFF. CDR3 bases: TGTGCCAGCAGTTTTTCGTGGGGGGAGAACACCGGGGAGCTGTTTTTT.

This chain joins TRBV4-2 and TRBJ2-7; D gene unclear. This CDR3 has 15 residues. Germline V gene lookup returns CDR1 LGHNA and CDR2 YNFKEQ. V lost 4 bases, J lost 3 bases, and 16 bases lay in between. The CDR3 loop is CASSLVLGSYYEQYF. CDR3 sequence (DNA): TGTGCCAGCAGCCTGGTTCTAGGTAGCTACTACGAGCAGTACTTC.